This TCR beta chain was sequenced during a study of blood T cells in healthy people across ages. Study-level information: Per two T cells, template switching captured roughly one barcoded beta molecule. General study points: No one knew whether donors had CMV, which possibly confounded expanded clonotype changes.

V was clipped by 2 bases and J by 6 bases; unmatched bases: 7. CDR1 is DFQATT, CDR2 SNEGSKA, per germline (reference sequence). The CDR3 loop spans 15 amino acids. Note on this clonotype: The antigen remains unidentified.

It was with a sample-barcoded 5' primer and a J-beta primer mix that a second PCR of roughly 7 to 12 cycles was run. Template switching added a 12-random-nucleotide identifier to every cDNA molecule. TCRdb analysed the 5' RACE reads with MiXCR anew, one entry per CDR3 protein. The profile shows about 970,000 distinct CDR3 sequences, just over 50% of them singletons. No fewer than 6 million PBMCs went into each sample. Sequencing was performed on blood. This sequence was found in a woman between 55 and 75 years old in good health. This rearrangement joins TRBV20-1 to TRBJ2-4; 10 bases are shared with TRBD1. This CDR3 reads CSARNTGTGANIQYF. CDR3 in DNA: TGCAGTGCTAGAAACACCGGGACAGGGGCAAACATTCAGTACTTC.